The clone carrying this T cell receptor (beta chain) was detected only once. Its antigen is unidentified. The sample belongs to a study of cytomegalovirus exposure and HLA in healthy donors. Study-level results: Later, an analysis found that common viral pathogens appeared to be linked with several of the most significant clusters. The authors assumed roughly uniform sequencing depth across donors for presence/absence analyses. As was reported, the HLA-A and HLA-B alleles of most subjects were accurately predicted from TCR beta sequences.

Vbeta (60) and Jbeta (13) primers were used in the PCR. Per the study methods: Later, tens of millions of unique TCR beta chains were counted in an analysis, and roughly 10 million of them were shared. The repertoire was sequenced with immunoSEQ multiplex PCR; TCRdb's copy has only in-frame clones and lacks some. The DNA was the basis for D and trimming; V, J and clone size are from that table. The data show roughly 150,000 clones, over 70% seen once. V trimming: 4 bases; J trimming: 6 bases; junction bases outside the gene matches: 7. Germline V gene lookup returns CDR1 SNHLY and CDR2 FYNNEI. This CDR3 contains 14 residues.

The chain couples TRBV2 to TRBJ2-7, with 9 bases aligning to TRBD2. Sequenced material: PBMCs. The TCR originated in a woman aged 45-60 years in good health and CMV-seropositive. In nucleotides, the CDR3 is TGTGCCAGCAGTGCCCCTAGCGGGGTTCCCGAGCAGTACTTC. It is translated as CASSAPSGVPEQYF.